This record looks at one T cell receptor (beta chain) sequence and its context. This sample was taken from a study of blood T cell repertoires in COVID-19. On the study more broadly: T cells, B-cell-depleted T cells, or PBMCs provided the cDNA or gDNA that served as material.

The table came from immunoSEQ multiplex PCR; TCRdb's copy has only in-frame clones and leaves some out. The sample carries roughly 250,000 clones, about 85% recorded once. This CDR3 has 15 amino acids. CDR1 and CDR2 (germline): MDHEN, SYDVKM. V was clipped by 2 bases and J by 9 bases; unmatched bases: 9. The material sequenced was peripheral blood. This clonotype was sampled from a man aged 40-55 years with acute or convalescent COVID-19. The rearrangement links TRBV28 to TRBJ2-1; TRBD2 matches at 8 bases. The CDR3 sequence is CASSLRPARGGEQFF. The CDR3 DNA is TGTGCCAGCAGTTTACGACCGGCCCGGGGGGGTGAGCAGTTCTTC.